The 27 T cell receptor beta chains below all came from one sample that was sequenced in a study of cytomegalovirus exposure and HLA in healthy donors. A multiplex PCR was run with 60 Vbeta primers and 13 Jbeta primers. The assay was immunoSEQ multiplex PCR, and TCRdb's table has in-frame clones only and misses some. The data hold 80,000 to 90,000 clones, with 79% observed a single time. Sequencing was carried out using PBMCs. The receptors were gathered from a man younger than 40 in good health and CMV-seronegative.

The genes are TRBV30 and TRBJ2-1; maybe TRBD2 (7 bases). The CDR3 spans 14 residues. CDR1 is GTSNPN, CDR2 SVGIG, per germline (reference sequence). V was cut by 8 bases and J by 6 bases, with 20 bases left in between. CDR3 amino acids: CAAEGREGGNEQFF. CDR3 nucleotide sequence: TGTGCCGCGGAGGGGAGGGAAGGGGGCAATGAGCAGTTCTTC.

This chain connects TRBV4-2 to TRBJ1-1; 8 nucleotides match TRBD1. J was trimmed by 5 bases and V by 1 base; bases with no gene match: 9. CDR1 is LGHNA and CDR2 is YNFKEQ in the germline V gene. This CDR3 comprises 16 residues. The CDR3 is CASSQGVGQGVTEAFF. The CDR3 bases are TGTGCCAGCAGCCAAGGAGTAGGACAGGGAGTGACTGAAGCTTTCTTT.

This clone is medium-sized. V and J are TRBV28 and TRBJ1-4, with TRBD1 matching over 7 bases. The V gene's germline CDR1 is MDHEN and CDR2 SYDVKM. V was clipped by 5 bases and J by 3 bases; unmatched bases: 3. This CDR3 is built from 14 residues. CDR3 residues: CASSVQGSNEKLFF. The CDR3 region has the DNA TGTGCCAGCAGTGTACAGGGGTCTAATGAAAAACTGTTTTTT.

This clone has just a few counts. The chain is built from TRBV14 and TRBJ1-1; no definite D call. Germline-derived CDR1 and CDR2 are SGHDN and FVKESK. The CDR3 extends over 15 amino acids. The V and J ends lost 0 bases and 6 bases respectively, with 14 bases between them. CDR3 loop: CASSQDGSWGAEAFF. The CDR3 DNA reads TGTGCCAGCAGCCAAGACGGGAGTTGGGGTGCTGAAGCTTTCTTT. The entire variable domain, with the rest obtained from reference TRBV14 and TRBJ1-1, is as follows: EAGVTQFPSHSVIEKGQTVTLRCDPISGHDNLYWYRRVMGKEIKFLLHFVKESKQDESGMPNNRFLAERTGGTYSTLKVQPAELEDSGVYFCASSQDGSWGAEAFFGQGTRLTVV.

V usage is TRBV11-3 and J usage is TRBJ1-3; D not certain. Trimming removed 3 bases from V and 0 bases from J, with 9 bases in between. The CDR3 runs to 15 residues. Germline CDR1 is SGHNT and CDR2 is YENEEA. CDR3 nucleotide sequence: TGTGCCAGCAGCTTTAACGGAGGCTCTGGAAACACCATATATTTT. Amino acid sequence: CASSFNGGSGNTIYF.

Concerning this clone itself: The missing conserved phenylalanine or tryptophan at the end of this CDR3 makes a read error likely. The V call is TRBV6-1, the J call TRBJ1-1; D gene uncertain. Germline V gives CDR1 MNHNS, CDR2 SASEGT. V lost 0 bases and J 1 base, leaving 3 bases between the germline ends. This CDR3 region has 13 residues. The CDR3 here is CASSEARNTEAFS. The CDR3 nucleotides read TGTGCCAGCAGTGAAGCGAGGAACACTGAAGCTTTCTCT.

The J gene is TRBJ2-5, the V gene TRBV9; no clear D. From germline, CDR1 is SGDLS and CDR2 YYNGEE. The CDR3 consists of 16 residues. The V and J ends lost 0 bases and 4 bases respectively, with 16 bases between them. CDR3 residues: CASSVVGSTGGETQYF. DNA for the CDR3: TGTGCCAGCAGCGTAGTCGGTTCCACCGGCGGAGAGACCCAGTACTTC.

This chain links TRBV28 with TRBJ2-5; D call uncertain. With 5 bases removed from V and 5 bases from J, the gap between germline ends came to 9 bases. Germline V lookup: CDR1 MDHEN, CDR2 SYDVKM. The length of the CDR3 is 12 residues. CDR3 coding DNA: TGTGCCAGCAGTACTACCGGGGAGACCCAGTACTTC. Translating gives CASSTTGETQYF. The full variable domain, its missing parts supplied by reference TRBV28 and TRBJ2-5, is DVKVTQSSRYLVKRTGEKVFLECVQDMDHENMFWYRQDPGLGLRLIYFSYDVKMKEKGDIPEGYSVSREKKERFSLILESASTNQTSMYLCASSTTGETQYFGPGTRLLVL.

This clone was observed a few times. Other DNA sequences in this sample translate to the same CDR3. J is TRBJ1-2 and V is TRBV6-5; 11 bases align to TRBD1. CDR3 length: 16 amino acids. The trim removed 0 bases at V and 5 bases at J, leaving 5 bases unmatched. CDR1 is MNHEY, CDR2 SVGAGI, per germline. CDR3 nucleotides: TGTGCCAGCAGTTACTCCCGGACAGGGGGCGGGTATGGCTACACCTTC. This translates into CASSYSRTGGGYGYTF.

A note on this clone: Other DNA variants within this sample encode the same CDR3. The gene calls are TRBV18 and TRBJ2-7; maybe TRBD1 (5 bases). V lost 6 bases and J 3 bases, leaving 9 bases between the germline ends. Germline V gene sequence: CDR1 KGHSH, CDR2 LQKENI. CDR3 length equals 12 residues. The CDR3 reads CASSRDSYEQYF. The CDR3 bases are TGTGCCAGCTCTCGAGACAGCTACGAGCAGTACTTC.

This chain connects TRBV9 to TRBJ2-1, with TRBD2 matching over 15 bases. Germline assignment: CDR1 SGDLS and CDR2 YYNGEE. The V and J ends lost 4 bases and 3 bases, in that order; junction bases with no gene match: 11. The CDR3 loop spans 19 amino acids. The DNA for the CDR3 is TGTGCCAGCAGCCTAGGGGGACTAGCGGGGGGCGGAAGCTACAATGAGCAGTTCTTC. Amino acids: CASSLGGLAGGGSYNEQFF.

The DNA for the CDR3 is TGTGCCAGTAGACCTACAGGATATGGCTACACCTTC. Translated: CASRPTGYGYTF. The chain has TRBV19 and TRBJ1-2; D is possibly TRBD1 (5 bases). The CDR3 covers 12 residues. The germline V gene has CDR1 LNHDA and CDR2 SQIVND (reference sequence). V was cut by 6 bases and J by 5 bases, with 10 bases left in between.

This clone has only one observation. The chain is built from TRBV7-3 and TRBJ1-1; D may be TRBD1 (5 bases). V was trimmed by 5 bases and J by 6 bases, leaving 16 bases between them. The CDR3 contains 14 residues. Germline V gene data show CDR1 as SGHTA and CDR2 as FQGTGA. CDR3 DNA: TGTGCCAGCAGCCACCAGGGAAAAGAGGCTGAAGCTTTCTTT. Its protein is CASSHQGKEAEAFF.

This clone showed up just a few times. The CDR3 is CASSTGGGFMNTEAFF. In DNA, the CDR3 is TGTGCCAGTAGTACTGGTGGGGGCTTCATGAACACTGAAGCTTTCTTT. This chain uses TRBV19 with TRBJ1-1; D is perhaps TRBD1 (6 bases). The CDR3 totals 16 residues. Trimming stripped 4 bases from V and 0 bases from J, with 15 bases between. Germline V lookup: CDR1 LNHDA, CDR2 SQIVND (reference sequence). Full variable domain (remainder filled in from reference TRBV19 and TRBJ1-1): DGGITQSPKYLFRKEGQNVTLSCEQNLNHDAMYWYRQDPGQGLRLIYYSQIVNDFQKGDIAEGYSVSREKKESFPLTVTSAQKNPTAFYLCASSTGGGFMNTEAFFGQGTRLTVV.

The CDR3 sequence is CASSQDRVTEAFF. DNA of the CDR3: TGTGCCAGCAGCCAAGACAGGGTGACTGAAGCTTTCTTT. The genes are TRBV14 and TRBJ1-1; perhaps TRBD1 as D (5 bases). CDR1 and CDR2 from the germline V gene are SGHDN and FVKESK. CDR3 length equals 13 residues. Trimming stripped 0 bases from V and 5 bases from J, with 7 bases between.

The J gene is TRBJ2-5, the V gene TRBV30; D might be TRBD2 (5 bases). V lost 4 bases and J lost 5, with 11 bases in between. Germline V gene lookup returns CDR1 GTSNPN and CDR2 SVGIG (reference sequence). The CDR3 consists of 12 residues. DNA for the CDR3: TGTGCCTGGAATTCTGGGGAGGAGACCCAGTACTTC. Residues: CAWNSGEETQYF.

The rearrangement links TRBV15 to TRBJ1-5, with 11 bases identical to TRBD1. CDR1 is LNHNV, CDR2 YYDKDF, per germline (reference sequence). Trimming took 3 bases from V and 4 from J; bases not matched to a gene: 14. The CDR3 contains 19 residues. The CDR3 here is CATSSPTGTGGFGNQPQHF. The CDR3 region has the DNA TGTGCCACCAGCAGTCCTACCGGGACAGGGGGTTTCGGGAATCAGCCCCAGCATTTT. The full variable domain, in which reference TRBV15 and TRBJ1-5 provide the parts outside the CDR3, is DAMVIQNPRYQVTQFGKPVTLSCSQTLNHNVMYWYQQKSSQAPKLLFHYYDKDFNNEADTPDNFQSRRPNTSFCFLDIRSPGLGDTAMYLCATSSPTGTGGFGNQPQHFGDGTRLSIL.

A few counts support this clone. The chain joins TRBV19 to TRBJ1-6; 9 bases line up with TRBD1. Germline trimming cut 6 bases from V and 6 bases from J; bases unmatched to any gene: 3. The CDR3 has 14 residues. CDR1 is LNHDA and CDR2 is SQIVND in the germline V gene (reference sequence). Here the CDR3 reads CASRRQGGNSPLHF. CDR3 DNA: TGTGCCAGTAGACGACAGGGGGGTAATTCACCCCTCCACTTT.

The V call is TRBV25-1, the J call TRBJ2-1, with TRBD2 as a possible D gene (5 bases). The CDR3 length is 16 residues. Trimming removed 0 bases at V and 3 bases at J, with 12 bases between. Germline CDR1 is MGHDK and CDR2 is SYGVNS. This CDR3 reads CASSEYGGMGYNEQFF. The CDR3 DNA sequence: TGTGCCAGCAGTGAATATGGAGGTATGGGCTACAATGAGCAGTTCTTC. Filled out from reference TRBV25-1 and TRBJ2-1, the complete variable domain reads EADIYQTPRYLVIGTGKKITLECSQTMGHDKMYWYQQDPGMELHLIHYSYGVNSTEKGDLSSESTVSRIRTEHFPLTLESARPSHTSQYLCASSEYGGMGYNEQFFGPGTRLTVL.

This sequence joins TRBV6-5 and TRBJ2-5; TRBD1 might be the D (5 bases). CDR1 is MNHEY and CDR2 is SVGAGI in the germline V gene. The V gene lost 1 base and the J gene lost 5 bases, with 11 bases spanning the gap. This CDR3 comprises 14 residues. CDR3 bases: TGTGCCAGCAGTTACTGGCCAGGGCTGGAGACCCAGTACTTC. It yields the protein CASSYWPGLETQYF.

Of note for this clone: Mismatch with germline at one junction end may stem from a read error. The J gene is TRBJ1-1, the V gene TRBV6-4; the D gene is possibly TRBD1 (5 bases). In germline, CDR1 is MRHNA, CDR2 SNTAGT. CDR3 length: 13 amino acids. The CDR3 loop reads CASSPGHNSEAFF. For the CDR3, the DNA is TGTGCCAGCAGTCCCGGACATAACAGTGAAGCTTTCTTT.

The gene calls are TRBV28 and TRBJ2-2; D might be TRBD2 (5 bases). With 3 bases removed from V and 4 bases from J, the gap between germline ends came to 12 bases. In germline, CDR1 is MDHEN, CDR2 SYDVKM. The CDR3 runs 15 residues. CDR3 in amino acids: CASSFRGRATGELFF. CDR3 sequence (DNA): TGTGCCAGCAGTTTTCGGGGAAGGGCCACCGGGGAGCTGTTTTTT.

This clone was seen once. In DNA, the CDR3 is TGTGCCAGCAGTTCCCGAGGGGGTAGGGACACTGAAGCTTTCTTT. Protein: CASSSRGGRDTEAFF. The chain couples TRBV11-3 to TRBJ1-1; a possible D gene is TRBD1 (6 bases). Per germline, CDR1 SGHNT and CDR2 YENEEA. CDR3 size: 15 residues. Trimming left V 6 bases short and J 3 bases short, with 17 bases between. The whole variable domain, filled in from reference TRBV11-3 and TRBJ1-1, reads EAGVVQSPRYKIIEKKQPVAFWCNPISGHNTLYWYLQNLGQGPELLIRYENEEAVDDSQLPKDRFSAERLKGVDSTLKIQPAELGDSAVYLCASSSRGGRDTEAFFGQGTRLTVV.

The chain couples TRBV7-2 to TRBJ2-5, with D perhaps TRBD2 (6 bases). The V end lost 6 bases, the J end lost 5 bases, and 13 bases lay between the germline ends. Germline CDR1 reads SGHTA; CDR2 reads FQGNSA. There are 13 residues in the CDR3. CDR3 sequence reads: CASSVWGVETQYF. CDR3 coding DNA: TGTGCCAGCAGTGTGTGGGGGGTCGAGACCCAGTACTTC.

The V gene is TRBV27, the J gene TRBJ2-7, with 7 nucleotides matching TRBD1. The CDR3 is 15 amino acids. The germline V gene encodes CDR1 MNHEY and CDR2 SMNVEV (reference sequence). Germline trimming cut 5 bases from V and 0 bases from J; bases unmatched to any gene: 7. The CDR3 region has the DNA TGTGCCAGCAGTCTCCGACGGGACAGCTCCTACGAGCAGTACTTC. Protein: CASSLRRDSSYEQYF.

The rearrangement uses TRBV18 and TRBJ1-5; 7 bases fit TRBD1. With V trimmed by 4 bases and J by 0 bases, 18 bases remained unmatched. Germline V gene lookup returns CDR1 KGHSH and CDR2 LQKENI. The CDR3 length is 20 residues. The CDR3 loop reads CASSLFFRDRELNSNQPQHF. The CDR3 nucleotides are TGTGCCAGCTCACTGTTTTTCCGGGACAGAGAGTTGAATAGCAATCAGCCCCAGCATTTT.

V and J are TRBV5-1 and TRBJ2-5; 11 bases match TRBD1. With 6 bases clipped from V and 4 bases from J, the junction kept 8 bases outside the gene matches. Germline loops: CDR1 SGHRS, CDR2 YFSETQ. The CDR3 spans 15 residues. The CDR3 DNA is TGCGCCAGCATGAGGGGACAGGGGGGCGGAGAGACCCAGTACTTC. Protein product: CASMRGQGGGETQYF.